A single sample is the source of the 26 T cell receptor beta chains below, sequenced in a study of blood T cell repertoires in COVID-19. Only in-frame clones appear in the TCRdb table, and some are missing; sequencing was by immunoSEQ multiplex PCR. This sample yields approximately 230,000 clones, of which 70% to 90% are seen a single time; 6% to 6.5% belongs to the top ten. The source material was peripheral blood. The origin of the receptors is a woman in her 30s with COVID-19, enrolled during active disease.

The chain is built from TRBV28 and TRBJ2-1; a weak D match, TRBD2 (5 bases). CDR1 is MDHEN, CDR2 SYDVKM, per germline. V was trimmed by 6 bases and J by 4 bases, leaving 10 bases between them. The CDR3 spans 13 residues. The DNA for the CDR3 is TGTGCCAGCAGCCGACGGGGATACAATGAGCAGTTCTTC. As protein: CASSRRGYNEQFF.

The V gene is TRBV5-4, the J gene TRBJ1-4; D gene uncertain. Germline CDR1 and CDR2: SGHNT and YYREEE (reference sequence). This CDR3 spans 16 amino acids. Trimming left V 0 bases short and J 0 bases short, with 9 bases between. In nucleotides, the CDR3 is TGTGCCAGCAGCTTGGCAGGTGCCGCAACTAATGAAAAACTGTTTTTT. Amino acid sequence: CASSLAGAATNEKLFF.

V usage is TRBV5-6 and J usage is TRBJ2-4, with TRBD1 matching 10 bases. V trimming: 4 bases; J trimming: 8 bases; junction bases outside the gene matches: 6. Germline V gene data show CDR1 as SGHDT and CDR2 as YYEEEE. The CDR3 runs to 14 residues. The CDR3 reads CASSPGTGVYIQYF. DNA for the CDR3: TGTGCCAGCAGCCCGGGGACAGGGGTGTACATTCAGTACTTC.

The chain has TRBV4-3 and TRBJ2-7, with 8 bases matching TRBD1. Trimming at V came to 0 bases and at J to 3 bases, leaving 4 bases not matched to a gene. Germline-derived CDR1 and CDR2 are LGHNA and YSLEER. The CDR3 loop spans 15 amino acids. CDR3 bases: TGCGCCAGCAGCCAAGATGCCACAGGGGGCTACGAGCAGTACTTC. It specifies CASSQDATGGYEQYF.

The chain has TRBV6-2 or TRBV6-3 and TRBJ1-1; the match to TRBD1 covers 10 bases. V shed 3 bases, J shed 5 bases, and the junction held 3 bases outside the gene matches. Per the germline V gene, CDR1 is MNHEY and CDR2 is SVGEGT. The CDR3 is made up of 14 amino acids. This chain's CDR3 is CASSYMDRGTEAFF. The CDR3 DNA reads as TGTGCCAGCAGTTATATGGACAGGGGGACTGAAGCTTTCTTT.

This clone occurred once. This chain connects TRBV3-1 (or the pseudogene TRBV3-2) to TRBJ1-1, with 9 bases matching TRBD1. The ends lost 6 bases at V and 6 bases at J; junction bases unmatched: 8. The germline V gene has CDR1 LGHDT and CDR2 YNNKEL (reference sequence). The CDR3 extends over 14 amino acids. CDR3 DNA: TGTGCCAGCAGTTCCGGGACAGGGTTTTCTGAAGCTTTCTTT. Translating it yields CASSSGTGFSEAFF.

This chain uses TRBV19 with TRBJ2-7, with TRBD1 as a possible D gene (6 bases). The CDR3 sequence is 14 residues long. V shed 3 bases and J shed 4 bases, with 13 bases lying between them. Germline lookup yields CDR1 LNHDA and CDR2 SQIVND (reference sequence). The CDR3 here is CASSILAGDYEQYF. As DNA, the CDR3 is TGTGCCAGTAGTATTCTGGCAGGGGATTACGAGCAGTACTTC.

The chain has TRBV11-1 and TRBJ2-7, with 11 bases matching TRBD2. The trim removed 1 base at V and 9 bases at J, leaving 11 bases unmatched. The CDR3 has 16 residues. The germline V gene has CDR1 SGHAT and CDR2 FQDESV (reference sequence). CDR3 amino acids: CASSLGATSGVLWQYF. In DNA, the CDR3 is TGTGCCAGCAGCTTAGGTGCGACTAGCGGGGTCCTGTGGCAGTACTTC.

This clone was recorded only once. This chain uses TRBV2 with TRBJ1-4, with TRBD1 as a possible D gene (6 bases). Trimming removed 4 bases from V and 5 bases from J, with 14 bases in between. CDR1 and CDR2 from the germline V gene are SNHLY and FYNNEI. The CDR3 is made up of 15 amino acids. The CDR3 loop reads CASSVAVQGNEKLFF. DNA for the CDR3: TGTGCCAGCAGTGTGGCGGTACAGGGAAATGAAAAACTGTTTTTT.

V usage is TRBV18 and J usage is TRBJ1-4; a possible D gene is TRBD1 (5 bases). There are 17 residues in the CDR3. Germline loops: CDR1 KGHSH, CDR2 LQKENI. The ends were cut back, 3 bases at V and 3 bases at J, with 17 bases in the middle. The DNA of the CDR3 is TGTGCCAGCTCACCGAGAGACAGCCCCGGGTCTAATGAAAAACTGTTTTTT. It encodes CASSPRDSPGSNEKLFF.

This clone was recorded a few times. CDR3 nucleotides: TGTGCCATCACCCAGGGCCCGTACAATGAGCAGTTCTTC. Amino acid sequence: CAITQGPYNEQFF. The rearrangement joins TRBV10-3 to TRBJ2-1, with D possibly matching TRBD1 (5 bases). Germline assignment: CDR1 ENHRY and CDR2 SYGVKD. Trimming cost V 7 bases and J 4 bases, with 11 bases left between them. This CDR3 has 13 residues.

The chain uses TRBV5-1 and TRBJ2-1, with 14 bases that match TRBD2. Trimming at V came to 4 bases and at J to 4 bases, leaving 10 bases not matched to a gene. Germline CDR1 is SGHRS and CDR2 is YFSETQ. The length of the CDR3 is 18 residues. The CDR3 here is CASSATSGGGLSYNEQFF. In nucleotides, the CDR3 is TGCGCCAGCAGCGCGACTAGCGGGGGGGGTTTGTCTTACAATGAGCAGTTCTTC.

The chain uses TRBV10-1 and TRBJ2-7; 13 positions agree with TRBD2. CDR3 length: 18 residues. The junction had 7 bases not matched to a gene; V was cut back by 0 bases and J by 2 bases. Looked up from germline, CDR1 is WNHNN and CDR2 is SYGVQD (reference sequence). The CDR3 protein is CASSESTSGRAGTYEQYV. CDR3 DNA sequence: TGCGCCAGCAGTGAGTCCACTAGCGGGAGGGCCGGGACCTACGAGCAGTACGTC.

The chain has TRBV6-5 and TRBJ1-1; the D gene is possibly TRBD1 (5 bases). The CDR3 length is 13 residues. Trimming removed 5 bases at V and 5 bases at J, with 12 bases between. Germline V gives CDR1 MNHEY, CDR2 SVGAGI. CDR3 loop: CASSQGRGTEAFF. The CDR3 bases are TGTGCCAGCAGTCAGGGAAGAGGTACTGAAGCTTTCTTT.

The chain joins TRBV19 to TRBJ1-6; 7 bases align to TRBD1. Looked up from germline, CDR1 is LNHDA and CDR2 is SQIVND (reference sequence). There are 16 residues in the CDR3. Trimming cost V 3 bases and J 10 bases; bases outside gene matches: 12. CDR3 loop: CASSITGTELSSPLHF. CDR3 in DNA: TGTGCCAGTAGTATCACCGGGACAGAGCTTAGCTCACCCCTCCACTTT. Combining the CDR3 with reference TRBV19 and TRBJ1-6 gives the whole variable domain DGGITQSPKYLFRKEGQNVTLSCEQNLNHDAMYWYRQDPGQGLRLIYYSQIVNDFQKGDIAEGYSVSREKKESFPLTVTSAQKNPTAFYLCASSITGTELSSPLHFGNGTRLTVT.

This chain connects TRBV10-3 to TRBJ2-7; D perhaps matches TRBD1 (6 bases). In germline, CDR1 is ENHRY, CDR2 SYGVKD. V was cut by 2 bases and J by 2 bases, with 7 bases left in between. The CDR3 sequence is 13 residues long. The CDR3 nucleotides are TGTGCCATCAGTGAGGGACAGACCTACGAGCAGTACGTC. Translating gives CAISEGQTYEQYV.

V usage is TRBV19 and J usage is TRBJ2-1, with 8 bases identical to TRBD2. The CDR3 covers 13 residues. Losses at the gene ends were 4 bases for V and 6 bases for J; bases not matched to a gene: 2. Germline assignment: CDR1 LNHDA and CDR2 SQIVND (reference sequence). CDR3 in DNA: TGTGCCAGTAGTACAGCGGGAGCCAATGAGCAGTTCTTC. This encodes CASSTAGANEQFF.

The count of this clone is one. The J gene is TRBJ1-3, the V gene TRBV3-1 (or the pseudogene TRBV3-2), with TRBD1 matching over 7 bases. Losses at the gene ends were 4 bases for V and 4 bases for J; bases not matched to a gene: 7. The CDR3 contains 15 residues. Germline V gene sequence: CDR1 LGHDT, CDR2 YNNKEL (reference sequence). CDR3 DNA sequence: TGTGCCAGCAGCCCCCTCACAGGGGACGGAAACACCATATATTTT. This sequence encodes CASSPLTGDGNTIYF.

CDR3 in amino acids: CASSLESSGVRNTIYF. The DNA of the CDR3 is TGCGCCAGCAGCTTGGAAAGTTCAGGGGTTAGAAACACCATATATTTT. V and J are TRBV5-1 and TRBJ1-3, with a possible D match to TRBD1 (6 bases). Germline V gene sequence: CDR1 SGHRS, CDR2 YFSETQ. The CDR3 is made up of 16 amino acids. The V end was cut by 0 bases, the J end by 5 bases, with 15 bases between.

V is TRBV7-9 and J is TRBJ2-7; 7 nucleotides align to TRBD1. CDR1 is SEHNR and CDR2 is FQNEAQ in the germline V gene (reference sequence). The CDR3 length is 12 residues. The V segment lost 7 bases and the J segment 2 bases; nucleotides outside the gene matches: 2. CDR3 sequence (DNA): TGTGCCAGCATAGACAGGGCCTACGAGCAGTACTTC. The encoded protein is CASIDRAYEQYF.

V and J are TRBV6-4 and TRBJ2-7; D remains unclear. Trimming left V 5 bases short and J 0 bases short, with 11 bases between. Germline values: CDR1 MRHNA, CDR2 SNTAGT. The CDR3 extends over 14 amino acids. CDR3 protein: CASSPTQNSYEQYF. The CDR3 nucleotides read TGTGCCAGCAGTCCAACCCAGAACTCCTACGAGCAGTACTTC.

The chain joins TRBV24-1 to TRBJ2-5; 7 positions agree with TRBD1. The J segment lost 5 bases and the V segment lost 9 bases, leaving 14 bases of the junction unmatched. The germline gives CDR1 KGHDR, CDR2 SFDVKD. CDR3 size: 15 residues. CDR3 sequence reads: CATSTGTDYGETQYF. For the CDR3, the DNA is TGTGCCACCTCCACCGGGACAGACTACGGGGAGACCCAGTACTTC.

The chain is built from TRBV28 and TRBJ2-7; TRBD2 agrees at 8 bases. V lost 10 bases to trimming and J lost 2 bases; unmatched junction nucleotides: 7. This CDR3 is built from 13 residues. Germline V gene sequence: CDR1 MDHEN, CDR2 SYDVKM. CDR3 loop: CATAGGVPYEQYF. CDR3 DNA sequence: TGTGCCACCGCGGGGGGCGTACCCTACGAGCAGTACTTC.

This chain connects TRBV5-1 to TRBJ2-5, with 13 bases aligning to TRBD2. Trimming removed 3 bases from V and 1 base from J; junction bases left unmatched: 3. Germline loops: CDR1 SGHRS, CDR2 YFSETQ. The CDR3 covers 16 residues. This CDR3 reads CASSSGLAGLQETQYF. CDR3 nucleotides: TGCGCCAGCAGCTCGGGACTAGCGGGGCTCCAAGAGACCCAGTACTTC.

The J gene is TRBJ2-7, the V gene TRBV2; D remains ambiguous. V was pared by 3 bases and J by 6 bases, with 15 bases between. The CDR3 consists of 14 residues. Germline assignment: CDR1 SNHLY and CDR2 FYNNEI. Here the CDR3 DNA reads TGTGCCAGCAGTGAGTTAGGAGTTCCGTCCGAGCAGTACGTC. Encoded protein: CASSELGVPSEQYV.

The chain carries TRBV29-1 and TRBJ2-1; a weak D match, TRBD2 (5 bases). CDR3 length equals 15 residues. Germline V gene lookup returns CDR1 SQVTM and CDR2 ANQGSEA. With 4 bases removed from V and 0 bases from J, the gap between germline ends came to 13 bases. CDR3 sequence (DNA): TGCAGCGTTGTCCTTACTGGGAGCTCCTACAATGAGCAGTTCTTC. This sequence encodes CSVVLTGSSYNEQFF.